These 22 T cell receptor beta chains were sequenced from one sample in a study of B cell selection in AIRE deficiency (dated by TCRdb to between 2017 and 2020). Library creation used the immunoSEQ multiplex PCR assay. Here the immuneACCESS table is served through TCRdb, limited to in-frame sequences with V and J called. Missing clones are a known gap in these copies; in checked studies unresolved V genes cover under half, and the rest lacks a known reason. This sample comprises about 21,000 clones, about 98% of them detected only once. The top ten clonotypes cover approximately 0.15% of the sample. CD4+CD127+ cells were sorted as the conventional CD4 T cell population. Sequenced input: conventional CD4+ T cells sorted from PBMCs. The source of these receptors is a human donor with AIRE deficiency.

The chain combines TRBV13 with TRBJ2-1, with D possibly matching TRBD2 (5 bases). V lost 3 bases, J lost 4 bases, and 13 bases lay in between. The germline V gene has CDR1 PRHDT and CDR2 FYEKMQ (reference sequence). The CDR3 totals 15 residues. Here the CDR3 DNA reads TGTGCCAGCAGCTTCGACGGGATCACATACAATGAGCAGTTCTTC. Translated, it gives CASSFDGITYNEQFF.

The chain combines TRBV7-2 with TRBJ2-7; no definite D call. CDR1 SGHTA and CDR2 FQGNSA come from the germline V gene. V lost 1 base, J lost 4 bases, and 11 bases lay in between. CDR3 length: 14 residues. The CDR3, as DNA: TGTGCCAGCAGCTTAGGACTTCGTTTTTACGAGCAGTACTTC. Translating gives CASSLGLRFYEQYF.

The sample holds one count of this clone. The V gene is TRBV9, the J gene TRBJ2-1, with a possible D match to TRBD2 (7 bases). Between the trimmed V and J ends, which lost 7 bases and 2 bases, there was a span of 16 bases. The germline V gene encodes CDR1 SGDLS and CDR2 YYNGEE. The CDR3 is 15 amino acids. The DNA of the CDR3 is TGTGCCAGCGGAGGGGGGGAAGGGCCCTACAATGAGCAGTTCTTC. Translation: CASGGGEGPYNEQFF.

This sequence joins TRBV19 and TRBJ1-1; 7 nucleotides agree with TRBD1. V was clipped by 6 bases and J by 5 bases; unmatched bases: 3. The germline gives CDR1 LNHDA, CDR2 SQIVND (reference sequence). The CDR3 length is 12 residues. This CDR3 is CASSRRGTEAFF. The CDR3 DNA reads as TGTGCCAGTAGCCGCAGGGGGACTGAAGCTTTCTTT.

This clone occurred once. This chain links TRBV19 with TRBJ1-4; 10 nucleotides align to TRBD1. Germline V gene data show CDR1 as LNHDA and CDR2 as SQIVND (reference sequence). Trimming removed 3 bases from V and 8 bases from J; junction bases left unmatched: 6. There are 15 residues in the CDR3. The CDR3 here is CASSILGQGNEKLFF. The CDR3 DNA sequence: TGTGCCAGTAGTATCCTGGGACAGGGGAACGAAAAACTGTTTTTT. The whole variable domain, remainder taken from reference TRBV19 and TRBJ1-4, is DGGITQSPKYLFRKEGQNVTLSCEQNLNHDAMYWYRQDPGQGLRLIYYSQIVNDFQKGDIAEGYSVSREKKESFPLTVTSAQKNPTAFYLCASSILGQGNEKLFFGSGTQLSVL.

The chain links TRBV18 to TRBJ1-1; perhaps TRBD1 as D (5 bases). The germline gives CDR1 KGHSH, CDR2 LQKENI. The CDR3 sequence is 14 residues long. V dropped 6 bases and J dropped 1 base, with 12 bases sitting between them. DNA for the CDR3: TGTGCCAGCTCGGGACGGGCAGCGAACACTGAAGCTTTCTTT. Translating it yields CASSGRAANTEAFF. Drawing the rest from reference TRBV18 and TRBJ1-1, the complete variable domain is NAGVMQNPRHLVRRRGQEARLRCSPMKGHSHVYWYRQLPEEGLKFMVYLQKENIIDESGMPKERFSAEFPKEGPSILRIQQVVRGDSAAYFCASSGRAANTEAFFGQGTRLTVV.

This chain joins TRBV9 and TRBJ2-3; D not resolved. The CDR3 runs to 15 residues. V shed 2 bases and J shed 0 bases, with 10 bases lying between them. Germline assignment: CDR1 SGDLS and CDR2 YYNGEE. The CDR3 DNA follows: TGTGCCAGCAGCGTTGGCACCCCAAGCACAGATACGCAGTATTTT. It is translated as CASSVGTPSTDTQYF.

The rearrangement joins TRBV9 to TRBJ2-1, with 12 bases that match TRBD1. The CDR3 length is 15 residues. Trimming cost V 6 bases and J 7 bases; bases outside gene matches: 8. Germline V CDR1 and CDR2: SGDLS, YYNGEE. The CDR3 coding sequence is TGTGCCAGCAACCTAGAGGGACAGGGGGCAAATGAGCAGTTCTTC. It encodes CASNLEGQGANEQFF. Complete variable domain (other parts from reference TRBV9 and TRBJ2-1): DSGVTQTPKHLITATGQRVTLRCSPRSGDLSVYWYQQSLDQGLQFLIQYYNGEERAKGNILERFSAQQFPDLHSELNLSSLELGDSALYFCASNLEGQGANEQFFGPGTRLTVL.

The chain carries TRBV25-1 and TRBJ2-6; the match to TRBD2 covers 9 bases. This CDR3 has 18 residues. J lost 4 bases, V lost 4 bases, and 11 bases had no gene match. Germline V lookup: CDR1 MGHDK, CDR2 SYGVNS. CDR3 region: CASSVGGLAKGGANVLTF. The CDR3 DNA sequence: TGTGCCAGCAGTGTGGGGGGACTAGCTAAGGGCGGGGCCAACGTCCTGACTTTC.

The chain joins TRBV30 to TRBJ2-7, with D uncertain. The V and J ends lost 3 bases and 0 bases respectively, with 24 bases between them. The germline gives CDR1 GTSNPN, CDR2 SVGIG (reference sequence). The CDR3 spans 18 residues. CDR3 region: CAWSPPGHFASPSYEQYF. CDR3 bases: TGTGCCTGGAGCCCCCCTGGCCACTTTGCTTCCCCCTCCTACGAGCAGTACTTC.

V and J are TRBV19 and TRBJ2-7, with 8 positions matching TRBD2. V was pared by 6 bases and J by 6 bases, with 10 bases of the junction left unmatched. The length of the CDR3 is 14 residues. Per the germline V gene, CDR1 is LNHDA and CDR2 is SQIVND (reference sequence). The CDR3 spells CASSPGGGQFEQYF. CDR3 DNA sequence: TGTGCCAGTAGCCCAGGCGGGGGGCAGTTCGAGCAGTACTTC.

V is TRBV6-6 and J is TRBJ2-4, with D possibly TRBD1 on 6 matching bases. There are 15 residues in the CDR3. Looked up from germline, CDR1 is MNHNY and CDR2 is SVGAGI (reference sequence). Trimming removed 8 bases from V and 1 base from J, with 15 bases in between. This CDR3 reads CASGRDTGAKNIQYF. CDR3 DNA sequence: TGTGCCAGCGGCCGGGACACGGGGGCCAAAAACATTCAGTACTTC.

CDR3 in DNA: TGTGCCAGCAGTTACTCGGAGCGATCCCGGGATACGCAGTATTTT. Translating it yields CASSYSERSRDTQYF. This sequence joins TRBV6-5 and TRBJ2-3; no clear D gene. V lost 0 bases, J lost 6 bases, and 13 bases lay in between. This CDR3 spans 15 amino acids. Germline V gene sequence: CDR1 MNHEY, CDR2 SVGAGI.

CDR3 sequence: CASSSQTGTLKGETQYF. The CDR3 region has the DNA TGTGCCAGCAGCTCACAAACCGGGACTCTCAAGGGGGAGACCCAGTACTTC. The chain employs TRBV9 and TRBJ2-5; maybe TRBD2 (6 bases). With 4 bases removed from V and 5 bases from J, the gap between germline ends came to 24 bases. The CDR3 sequence is 17 residues long. The germline gives CDR1 SGDLS, CDR2 YYNGEE.

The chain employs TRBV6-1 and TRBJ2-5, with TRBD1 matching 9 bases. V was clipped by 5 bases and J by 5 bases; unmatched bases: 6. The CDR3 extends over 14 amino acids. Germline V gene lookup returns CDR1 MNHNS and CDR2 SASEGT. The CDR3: CASSRQGEVETQYF. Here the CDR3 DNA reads TGTGCCAGCAGTCGACAGGGGGAGGTGGAGACCCAGTACTTC.

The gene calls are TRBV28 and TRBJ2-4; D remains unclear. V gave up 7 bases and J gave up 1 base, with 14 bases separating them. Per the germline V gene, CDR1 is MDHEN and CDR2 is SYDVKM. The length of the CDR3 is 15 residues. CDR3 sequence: CASTTSSGAKNIQYF. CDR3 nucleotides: TGTGCCAGCACCACGAGTTCCGGGGCCAAAAACATTCAGTACTTC.

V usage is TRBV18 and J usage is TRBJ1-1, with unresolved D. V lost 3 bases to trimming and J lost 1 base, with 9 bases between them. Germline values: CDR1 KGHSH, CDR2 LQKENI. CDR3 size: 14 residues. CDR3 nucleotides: TGTGCCAGCTCACCGCCCCCACCGAACACTGAAGCTTTCTTT. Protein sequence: CASSPPPPNTEAFF.

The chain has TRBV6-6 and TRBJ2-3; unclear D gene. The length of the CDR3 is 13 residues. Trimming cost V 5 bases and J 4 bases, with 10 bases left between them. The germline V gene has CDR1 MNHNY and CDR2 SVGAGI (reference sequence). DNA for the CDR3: TGTGCCAGCAGTCCTATGGTTGCAGATACGCAGTATTTT. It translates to CASSPMVADTQYF.

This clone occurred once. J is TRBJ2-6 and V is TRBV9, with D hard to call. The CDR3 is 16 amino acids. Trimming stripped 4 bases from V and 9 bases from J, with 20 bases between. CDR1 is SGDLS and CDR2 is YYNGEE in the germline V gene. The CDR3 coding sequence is TGTGCCAGCAGCTTCGGGTACGTCTCCATGGTCAACGTCCTGACTTTC. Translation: CASSFGYVSMVNVLTF.

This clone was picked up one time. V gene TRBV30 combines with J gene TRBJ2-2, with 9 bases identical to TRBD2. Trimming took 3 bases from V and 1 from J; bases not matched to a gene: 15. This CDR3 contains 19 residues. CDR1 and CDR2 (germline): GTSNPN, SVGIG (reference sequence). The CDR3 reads CAWRDTRGVSGRNTGELFF. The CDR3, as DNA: TGTGCCTGGAGGGATACGAGGGGCGTTAGCGGGAGGAACACCGGGGAGCTGTTTTTT. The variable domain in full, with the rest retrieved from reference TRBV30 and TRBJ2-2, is SQTIHQWPATLVQPVGSPLSLECTVEGTSNPNLYWYRQAAGRGLQLLFYSVGIGQISSEVPQNLSASRPQDRQFILSSKKLLLSDSGFYLCAWRDTRGVSGRNTGELFFGEGSRLTVL.

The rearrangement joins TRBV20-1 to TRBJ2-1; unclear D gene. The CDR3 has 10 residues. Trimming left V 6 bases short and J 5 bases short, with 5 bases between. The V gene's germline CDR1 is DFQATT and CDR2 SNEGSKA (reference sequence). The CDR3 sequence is CSATHNEQFF. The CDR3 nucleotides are TGCAGTGCCACTCACAATGAGCAGTTCTTC.

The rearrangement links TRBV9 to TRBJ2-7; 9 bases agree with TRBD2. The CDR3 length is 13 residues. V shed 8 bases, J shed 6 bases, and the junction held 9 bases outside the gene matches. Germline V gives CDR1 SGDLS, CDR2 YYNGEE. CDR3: CARTSGSPPEQYF. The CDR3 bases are TGTGCCAGGACTAGCGGATCCCCCCCCGAGCAGTACTTC.